The T cell receptor (beta chain) described here comes from a study of blood T cells in healthy people across ages. Overall study findings and caveats: The recorded TCR beta diversity per million T cells decreased in a roughly linear manner with age.

From germline, CDR1 is MNHEY and CDR2 SVGAGI. The CDR3 runs 16 residues. Between the trimmed V and J ends, which lost 6 bases and 5 bases, there was a span of 20 bases. The donors, healthy Caucasians from Russia, were aged roughly 6 to 100. This clonotype appeared a few times. Its antigen is unknown. The use of a sample-barcoded 5' primer and a J-beta primer mix characterized a second PCR of roughly 6 to 12 cycles. MiXCR, applied by TCRdb to the 5' RACE reads, yields one record per CDR3 protein. The profile shows 1.5 million to 2 million distinct CDR3 sequences, around 50% of them singletons. The TCR sequence derives from a woman in her forties in good health. The sample comprised blood. The J gene is TRBJ2-1, the V gene TRBV6-5; D call uncertain. For the CDR3, the DNA is TGTGCCAGCAGGCCTCCATGGGTGGGCCAAGACAATGAGCAGTTCTTC. This translates into CASRPPWVGQDNEQFF.